The next 11 T cell receptor beta chains were all read from a single sample in a study of cytomegalovirus exposure and HLA in healthy donors. Produced via immunoSEQ multiplex PCR; TCRdb's table is partial and in-frame only. This sample carries roughly 70,000 clones, 85% of them seen once, and the ten largest clones take 3%. The material sequenced was PBMCs. The origin of the receptors is a young man in good health and CMV-seronegative.

The chain combines TRBV19 with TRBJ1-5; 7 nucleotides agree with TRBD1. The germline CDR1 and CDR2 sequences are LNHDA and SQIVND (reference sequence). The CDR3 is 14 residues long. The ends lost 6 bases at V and 7 bases at J; junction bases unmatched: 9. CDR3 sequence: CASSYQTGNQPQHF. CDR3 in DNA: TGTGCCAGTAGCTACCAGACAGGGAACCAGCCCCAGCATTTT.

This clone is a singleton in its sample. This chain links TRBV6-6 with TRBJ2-5, with D possibly TRBD2 on 6 matching bases. This CDR3 contains 14 residues. The V end was cut by 2 bases, the J end by 4 bases, with 11 bases between. In germline, CDR1 is MNHNY, CDR2 SVGAGI (reference sequence). The CDR3 is CASSYTTSPETQYF. CDR3 coding DNA: TGTGCCAGCAGTTACACCACTAGCCCAGAGACCCAGTACTTC.

This clone was counted a single time. The chain couples TRBV9 to TRBJ2-5, with D hard to call. The germline gives CDR1 SGDLS, CDR2 YYNGEE. This CDR3 is 13 amino acids long. V was clipped by 0 bases and J by 5 bases, with 8 bases between them. CDR3 nucleotides: TGTGCCAGCAGCGTAGCCGGTACCGAGACCCAGTACTTC. As protein: CASSVAGTETQYF.

Here the CDR3 reads CASSPLQGGHIEAFF. The CDR3 nucleotides read TGTGCCAGCTCACCTCTACAAGGGGGTCATATTGAGGCTTTCTTT. The V call is TRBV18, the J call TRBJ1-1; weak D call: TRBD1 (6 bases). The CDR3 covers 15 residues. Germline CDR1 and CDR2: KGHSH and LQKENI. The ends were cut back, 3 bases at V and 11 bases at J, with 22 bases in the middle.

The chain has TRBV4-1 and TRBJ1-1; D gene uncertain. Trimming removed 0 bases at V and 0 bases at J, with 11 bases between. The germline gives CDR1 MGHRA, CDR2 YSYEKL. The CDR3 totals 16 residues. The CDR3 nucleotides read TGCGCCAGCAGCCAAGATGGAGGACGTGTGAACACTGAAGCTTTCTTT. It is translated as CASSQDGGRVNTEAFF.

The rearrangement joins TRBV7-8 to TRBJ2-2, with a tentative D call TRBD1 (5 bases). The V end lost 5 bases, the J end lost 7 bases, and 17 bases lay between the germline ends. The CDR3 spans 15 residues. Germline CDR1 SGHVS, CDR2 FQNEAQ. The CDR3 region has the DNA TGTGCCAGCAGCCGATCCATGAGGCAGGGCGGGGAGCTGTTTTTT. Its translation: CASSRSMRQGGELFF.

The genes are TRBV11-2 and TRBJ1-2, with D possibly TRBD1 on 5 matching bases. The CDR3 is made up of 14 amino acids. Between the trimmed V and J ends, which lost 4 bases and 2 bases, there was a span of 11 bases. CDR1 is SGHAT, CDR2 FQNNGV, per germline. CDR3 nucleotide sequence: TGTGCCAGCAGCTCCAATACAGGAAACTATGGCTACACCTTC. Translating gives CASSSNTGNYGYTF.

This clone was observed a single time. The CDR3 DNA is TGTGCCAGCAGCTTGGGGGGGCACTACGAGCAGTACGTC. Amino acids: CASSLGGHYEQYV. This sequence joins TRBV5-4 and TRBJ2-7; D possibly corresponds to TRBD1 (6 bases). V lost 0 bases and J 3 bases, leaving 7 bases between the germline ends. Germline V CDR1 and CDR2: SGHNT, YYREEE (reference sequence). The CDR3 is 13 amino acids.

This clone was detected only once. V is TRBV7-3 and J is TRBJ2-2; TRBD1 might be the D (5 bases). Germline values: CDR1 SGHTA, CDR2 FQGTGA. V was clipped by 2 bases and J by 0 bases, with 7 bases between them. This CDR3 comprises 15 residues. The DNA of the CDR3 is TGTGCCAGCAGCTTACAGGGTCCGAACACCGGGGAGCTGTTTTTT. This gives the protein CASSLQGPNTGELFF.

This rearrangement joins TRBV5-1 to TRBJ1-1; TRBD1 matches at 11 bases. V lost 4 bases and J lost 6; bases outside the gene matches: 8. CDR3 length: 15 amino acids. Germline V gives CDR1 SGHRS, CDR2 YFSETQ. As DNA, the CDR3 is TGCGCCAGCAGCATGGGGACAGGGGGAAACCCTGAAGCTTTCTTT. Translating it yields CASSMGTGGNPEAFF.

The CDR3 DNA sequence: TGTGCCAGCAGCTCGGACCTTTGGACAGAGCAGTACTTC. This gives the protein CASSSDLWTEQYF. The V call is TRBV7-9, the J call TRBJ2-7, with D perhaps TRBD1 (5 bases). With 4 bases removed from V and 7 bases from J, the gap between germline ends came to 14 bases. This CDR3 is built from 13 residues. Germline CDR1 is SEHNR and CDR2 is FQNEAQ (reference sequence).